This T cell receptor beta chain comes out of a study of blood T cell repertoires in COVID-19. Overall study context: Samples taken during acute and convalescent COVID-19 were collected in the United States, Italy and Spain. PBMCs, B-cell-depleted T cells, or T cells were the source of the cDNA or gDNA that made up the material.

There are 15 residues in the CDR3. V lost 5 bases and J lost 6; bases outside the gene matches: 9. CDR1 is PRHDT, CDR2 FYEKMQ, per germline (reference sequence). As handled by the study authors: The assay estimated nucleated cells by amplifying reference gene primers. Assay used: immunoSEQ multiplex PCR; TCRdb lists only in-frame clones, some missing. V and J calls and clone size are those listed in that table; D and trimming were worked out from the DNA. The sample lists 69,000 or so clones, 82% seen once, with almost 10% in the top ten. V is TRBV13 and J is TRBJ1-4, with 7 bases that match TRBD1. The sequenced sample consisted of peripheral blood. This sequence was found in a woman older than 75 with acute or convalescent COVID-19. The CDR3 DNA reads TGTGCCAGCAGCGCGGACAGGCGGAGAGATGAAAAACTGTTTTTT. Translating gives CASSADRRRDEKLFF.